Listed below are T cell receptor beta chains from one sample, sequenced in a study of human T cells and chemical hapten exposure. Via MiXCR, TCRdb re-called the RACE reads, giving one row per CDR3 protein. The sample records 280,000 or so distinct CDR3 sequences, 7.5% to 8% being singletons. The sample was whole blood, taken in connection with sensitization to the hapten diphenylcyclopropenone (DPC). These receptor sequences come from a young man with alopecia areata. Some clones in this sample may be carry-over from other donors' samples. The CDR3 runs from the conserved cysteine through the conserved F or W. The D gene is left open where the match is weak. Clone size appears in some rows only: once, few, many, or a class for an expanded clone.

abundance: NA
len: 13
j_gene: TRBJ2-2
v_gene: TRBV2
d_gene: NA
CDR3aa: CASSDVHTGELFF
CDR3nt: TGTGCCAGCAGTGACGTCCACACCGGGGAGCTGTTTTTT

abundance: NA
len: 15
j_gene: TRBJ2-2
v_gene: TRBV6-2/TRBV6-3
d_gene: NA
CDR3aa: CASNRHLIDTWELFF
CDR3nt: TGTGCCAGCAACAGACACCTCATAGACACCTGGGAGCTGTTTTTT

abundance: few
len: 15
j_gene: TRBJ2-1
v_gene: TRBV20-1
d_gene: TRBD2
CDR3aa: CSARRSGVPYNEQFF
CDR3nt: TGCAGTGCTAGAAGAAGCGGGGTCCCCTACAATGAGCAGTTCTTC

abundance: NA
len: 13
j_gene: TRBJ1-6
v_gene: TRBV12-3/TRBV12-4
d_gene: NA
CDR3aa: CASSLSANSPLHF
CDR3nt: TGTGCCAGCAGTCTATCAGCTAATTCACCCCTCCACTTT

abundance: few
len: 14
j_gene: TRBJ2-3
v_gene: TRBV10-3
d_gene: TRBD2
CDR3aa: CAISESKRGARGNF
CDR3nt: TGTGCCATCAGTGAATCCAAGCGGGGGGCCCGGGGGAATTTT

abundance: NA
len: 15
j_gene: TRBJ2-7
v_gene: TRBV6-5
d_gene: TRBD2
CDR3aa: CASRYPGLAGYEQYF
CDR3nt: TGTGCCAGCAGATATCCGGGACTAGCGGGGTACGAGCAGTACTTC

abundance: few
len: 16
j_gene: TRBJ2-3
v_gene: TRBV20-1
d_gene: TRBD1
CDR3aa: CSARPNTGAGTDTQYF
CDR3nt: TGCAGTGCTAGACCGAATACAGGGGCCGGCACAGATACGCAGTATTTT

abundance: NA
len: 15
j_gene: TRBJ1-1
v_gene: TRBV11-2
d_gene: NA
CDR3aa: CASSGVFRGGTEAFF
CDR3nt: TGTGCCAGCAGCGGGGTTTTCAGGGGAGGCACTGAAGCTTTCTTT

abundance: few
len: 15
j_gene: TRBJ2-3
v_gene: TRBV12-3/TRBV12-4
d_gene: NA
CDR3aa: CASSLGSGHTRPGYF
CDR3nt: TGTGCCAGCAGTTTAGGTTCCGGACACACACGCCCGGGGTATTTT

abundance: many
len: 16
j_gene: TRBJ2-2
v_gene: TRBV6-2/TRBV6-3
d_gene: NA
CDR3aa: CASSDTGILNTGELFF
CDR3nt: TGTGCCAGCAGCGATACCGGGATCCTGAACACCGGGGAGCTGTTTTTT

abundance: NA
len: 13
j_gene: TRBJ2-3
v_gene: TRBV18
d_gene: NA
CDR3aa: CASSPGYTDTQYF
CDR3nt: TGTGCCAGCTCACCAGGGTACACAGATACGCAGTATTTT

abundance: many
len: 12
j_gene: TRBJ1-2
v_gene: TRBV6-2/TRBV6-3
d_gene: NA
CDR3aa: CASSSRQRGYTF
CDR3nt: TGTGCCAGCAGTTCGAGACAGCGCGGCTACACCTTC

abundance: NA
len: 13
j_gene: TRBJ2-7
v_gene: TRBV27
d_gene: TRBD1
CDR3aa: CASSLQDPGQVSF
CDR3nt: TGTGCCAGCAGTTTACAAGACCCGGGACAGGTTTCCTTC

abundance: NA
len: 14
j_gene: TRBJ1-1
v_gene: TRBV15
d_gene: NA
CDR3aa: CATSRDRGGFEAFF
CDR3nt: TGTGCCACCAGCAGAGATAGAGGAGGATTTGAAGCTTTCTTT

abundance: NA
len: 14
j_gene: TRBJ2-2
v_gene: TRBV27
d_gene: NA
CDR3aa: CASSPGPNTGELFF
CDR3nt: TGTGCCAGCAGCCCGGGCCCGAACACCGGGGAGCTGTTTTTT

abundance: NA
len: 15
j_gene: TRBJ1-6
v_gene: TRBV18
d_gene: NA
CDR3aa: CASSPTSRPDSPLHF
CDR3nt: TGTGCCAGCTCACCAACATCTCGGCCCGATTCACCCCTCCACTTT

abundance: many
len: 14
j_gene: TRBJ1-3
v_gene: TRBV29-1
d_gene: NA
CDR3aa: CSVLGQSSGNTIYF
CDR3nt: TGCAGCGTTCTCGGACAGAGCTCTGGAAACACCATATATTTT

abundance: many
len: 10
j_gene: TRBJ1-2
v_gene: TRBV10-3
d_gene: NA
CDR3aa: CAIRGRDFTF
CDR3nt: TGTGCCATCAGGGGCAGGGATTTCACCTTC

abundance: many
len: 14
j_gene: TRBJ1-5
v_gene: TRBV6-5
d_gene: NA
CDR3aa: CASSYSGGSKPQHF
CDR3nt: TGTGCCAGCAGTTACTCGGGGGGGTCCAAGCCCCAGCATTTT

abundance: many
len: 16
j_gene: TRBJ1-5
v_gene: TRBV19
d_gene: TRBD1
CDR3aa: CASSTLTGVSNQPQHF
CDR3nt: TGTGCCAGTAGTACCCTGACAGGGGTTAGCAATCAGCCCCAGCATTTT

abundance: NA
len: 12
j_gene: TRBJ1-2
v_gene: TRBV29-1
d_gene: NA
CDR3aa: CSVSTSNYGYTF
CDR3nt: TGCAGCGTGTCGACTTCTAACTATGGCTACACCTTC

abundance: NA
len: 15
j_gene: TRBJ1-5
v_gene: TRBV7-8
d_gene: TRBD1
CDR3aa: CASSSDRVGNQPQHF
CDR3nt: TGTGCCAGCAGCTCTGACAGGGTTGGCAATCAGCCCCAGCATTTT

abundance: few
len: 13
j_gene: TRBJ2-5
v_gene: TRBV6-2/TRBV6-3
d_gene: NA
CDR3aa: CASNYGFQETQYF
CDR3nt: TGTGCCAGCAACTACGGATTCCAAGAGACCCAGTACTTC

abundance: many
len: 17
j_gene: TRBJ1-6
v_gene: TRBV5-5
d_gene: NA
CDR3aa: CASHIGAQSSYNSPLHF
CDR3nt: TGTGCCAGCCACATCGGCGCCCAGAGCTCCTATAATTCACCCCTCCACTTT

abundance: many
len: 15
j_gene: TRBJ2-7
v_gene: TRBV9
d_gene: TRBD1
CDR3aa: CASSVGTGVVDEQYF
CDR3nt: TGTGCCAGCAGCGTAGGGACAGGGGTGGTTGACGAGCAGTACTTC

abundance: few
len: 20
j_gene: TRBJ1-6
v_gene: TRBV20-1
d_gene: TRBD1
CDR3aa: CSAQKPPGQGDLWNNSPLHF
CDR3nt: TGCAGTGCCCAAAAACCTCCGGGACAGGGGGATCTTTGGAATAATTCACCCCTCCACTTT

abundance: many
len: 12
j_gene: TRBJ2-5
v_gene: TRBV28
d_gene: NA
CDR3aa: CASSFDQETQYF
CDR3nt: TGTGCCAGCAGTTTTGACCAAGAGACCCAGTACTTC

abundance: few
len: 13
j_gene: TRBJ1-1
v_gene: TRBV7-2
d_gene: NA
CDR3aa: CASSLVPLTEAFF
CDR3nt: TGTGCCAGCAGCTTGGTTCCTCTCACTGAAGCTTTCTTT

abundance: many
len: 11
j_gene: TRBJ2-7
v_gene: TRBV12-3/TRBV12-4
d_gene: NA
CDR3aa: CASSTAYEQYF
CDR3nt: TGTGCCAGCAGTACAGCCTACGAGCAGTACTTC

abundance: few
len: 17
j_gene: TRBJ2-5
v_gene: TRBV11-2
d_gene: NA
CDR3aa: CASSLEYFSQGEETQYF
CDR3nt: TGTGCCAGCAGCTTAGAATACTTTTCGCAGGGAGAAGAGACCCAGTACTTC

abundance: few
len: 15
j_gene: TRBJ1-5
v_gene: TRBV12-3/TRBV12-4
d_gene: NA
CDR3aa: CASSFSGTSNQPQHF
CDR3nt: TGTGCCAGCAGTTTCTCAGGGACTAGCAATCAGCCCCAGCATTTT

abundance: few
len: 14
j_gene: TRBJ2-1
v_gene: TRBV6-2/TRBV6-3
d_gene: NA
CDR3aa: CASLDGGPYNEQFF
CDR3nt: TGTGCCAGTCTCGACGGGGGGCCATACAATGAGCAGTTCTTC

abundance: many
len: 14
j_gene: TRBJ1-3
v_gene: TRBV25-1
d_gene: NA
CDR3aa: CASSVLQSGNTIYF
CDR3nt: TGTGCCAGCAGTGTTCTCCAATCCGGAAACACCATATATTTT

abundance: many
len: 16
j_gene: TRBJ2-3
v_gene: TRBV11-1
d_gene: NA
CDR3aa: CASSRGSFGVADTQYF
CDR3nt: TGTGCCAGCAGCCGGGGATCCTTCGGGGTTGCAGATACGCAGTATTTT

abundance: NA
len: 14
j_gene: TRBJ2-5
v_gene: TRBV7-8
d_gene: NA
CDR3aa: CASSLATRSETQYF
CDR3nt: TGTGCCAGCAGCTTAGCGACTAGATCGGAGACCCAGTACTTC